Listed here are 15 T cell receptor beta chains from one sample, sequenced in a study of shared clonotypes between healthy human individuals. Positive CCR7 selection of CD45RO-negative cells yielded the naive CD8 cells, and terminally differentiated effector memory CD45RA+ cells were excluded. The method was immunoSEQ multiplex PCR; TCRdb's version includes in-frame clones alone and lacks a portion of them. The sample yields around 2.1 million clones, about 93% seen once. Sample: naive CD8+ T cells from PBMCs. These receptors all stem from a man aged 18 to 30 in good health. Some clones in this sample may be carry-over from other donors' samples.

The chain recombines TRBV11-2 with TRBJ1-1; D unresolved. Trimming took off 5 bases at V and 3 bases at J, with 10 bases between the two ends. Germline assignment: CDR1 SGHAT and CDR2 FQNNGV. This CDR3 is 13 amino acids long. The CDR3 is CASSPDTYTEAFF. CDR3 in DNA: TGTGCCAGCAGCCCCGACACTTACACTGAAGCTTTCTTT.

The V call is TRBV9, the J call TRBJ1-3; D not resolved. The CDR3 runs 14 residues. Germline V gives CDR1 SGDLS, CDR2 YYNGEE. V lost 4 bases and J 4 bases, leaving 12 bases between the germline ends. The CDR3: CASSSREKGNTIYF. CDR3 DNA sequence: TGTGCCAGCAGCTCCCGGGAGAAAGGAAACACCATATATTTT.

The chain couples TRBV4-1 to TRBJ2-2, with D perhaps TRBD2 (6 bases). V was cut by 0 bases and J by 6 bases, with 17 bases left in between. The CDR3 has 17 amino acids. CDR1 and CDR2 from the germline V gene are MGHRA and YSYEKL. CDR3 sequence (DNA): TGCGCCAGCAGCCAAGATCCCGCGGGCCGGGGGTCCGGGGAGCTGTTTTTT. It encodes CASSQDPAGRGSGELFF.

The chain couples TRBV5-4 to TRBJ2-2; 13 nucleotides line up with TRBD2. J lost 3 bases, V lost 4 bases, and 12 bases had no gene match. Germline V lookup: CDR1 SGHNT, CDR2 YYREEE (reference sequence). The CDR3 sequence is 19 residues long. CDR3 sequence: CASSARLAGGNIDTGELFF. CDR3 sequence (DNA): TGTGCCAGCAGCGCTCGACTAGCGGGAGGAAATATAGACACCGGGGAGCTGTTTTTT.

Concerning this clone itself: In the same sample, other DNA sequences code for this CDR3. CDR3 amino acids: CASSLEDSSYEQYF. Written as DNA, the CDR3 is TGTGCCAGCAGCTTAGAGGACAGCTCCTACGAGCAGTACTTC. The rearrangement joins TRBV7-9 to TRBJ2-7, with D possibly matching TRBD1 (6 bases). The CDR3 loop spans 14 amino acids. Looked up from germline, CDR1 is SEHNR and CDR2 is FQNEAQ (reference sequence). Trimming took 1 base from V and 0 from J, leaving 7 bases between them.

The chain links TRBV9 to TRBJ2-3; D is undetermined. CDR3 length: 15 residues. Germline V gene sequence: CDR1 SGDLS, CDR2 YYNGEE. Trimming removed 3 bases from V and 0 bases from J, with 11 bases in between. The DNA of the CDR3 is TGTGCCAGCAGCGGTGGGTTTAGCAGCACAGATACGCAGTATTTT. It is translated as CASSGGFSSTDTQYF. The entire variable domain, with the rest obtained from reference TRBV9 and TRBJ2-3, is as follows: DSGVTQTPKHLITATGQRVTLRCSPRSGDLSVYWYQQSLDQGLQFLIQYYNGEERAKGNILERFSAQQFPDLHSELNLSSLELGDSALYFCASSGGFSSTDTQYFGPGTRLTVL.

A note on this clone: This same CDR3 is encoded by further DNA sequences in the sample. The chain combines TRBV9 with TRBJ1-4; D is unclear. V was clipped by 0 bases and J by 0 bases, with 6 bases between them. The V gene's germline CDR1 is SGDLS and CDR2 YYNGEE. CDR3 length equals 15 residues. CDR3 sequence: CASSVGSATNEKLFF. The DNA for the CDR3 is TGTGCCAGCAGCGTAGGAAGCGCAACTAATGAAAAACTGTTTTTT.

The CDR3 DNA reads as TGTGCCTGGAGTTTGGCAGGGTGGAACACTGAAGCTTTCTTT. This encodes CAWSLAGWNTEAFF. The chain combines TRBV30 with TRBJ1-1; D may be TRBD1 (5 bases). The CDR3 consists of 14 residues. Per germline, CDR1 GTSNPN and CDR2 SVGIG (reference sequence). Trimming shortened V by 2 bases and J by 1 base, and 11 bases separated the two germline ends.

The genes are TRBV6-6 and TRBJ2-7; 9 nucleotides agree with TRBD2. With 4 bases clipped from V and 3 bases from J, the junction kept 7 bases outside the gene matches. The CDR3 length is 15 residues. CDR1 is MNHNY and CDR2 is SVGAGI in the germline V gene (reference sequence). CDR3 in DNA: TGTGCCAGCAGTTTTGGACTAGCGAAAGACTACGAGCAGTACTTC. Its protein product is CASSFGLAKDYEQYF.

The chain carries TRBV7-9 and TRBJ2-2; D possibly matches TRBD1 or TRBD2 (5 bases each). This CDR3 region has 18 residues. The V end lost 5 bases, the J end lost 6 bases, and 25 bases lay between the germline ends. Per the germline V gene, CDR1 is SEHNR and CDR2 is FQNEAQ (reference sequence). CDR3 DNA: TGTGCCAGCAGCCCTCAAACGGAACCGGGACGGTCGGCCGGGGAGCTGTTTTTT. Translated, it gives CASSPQTEPGRSAGELFF.

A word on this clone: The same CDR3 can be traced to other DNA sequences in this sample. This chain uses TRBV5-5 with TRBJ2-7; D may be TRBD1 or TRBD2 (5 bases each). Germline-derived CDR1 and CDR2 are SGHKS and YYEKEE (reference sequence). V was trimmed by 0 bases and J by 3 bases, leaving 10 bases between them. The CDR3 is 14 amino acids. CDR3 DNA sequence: TGTGCCAGCAGCTTGGGGTCAGGGAGCTACGAGCAGTACTTC. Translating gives CASSLGSGSYEQYF.

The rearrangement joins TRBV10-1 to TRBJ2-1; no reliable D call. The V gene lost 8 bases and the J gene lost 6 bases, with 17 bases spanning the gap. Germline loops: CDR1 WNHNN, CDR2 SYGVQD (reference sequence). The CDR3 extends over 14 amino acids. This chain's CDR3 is CASGVRPRANEQFF. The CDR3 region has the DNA TGCGCCAGCGGCGTTAGACCGAGAGCCAATGAGCAGTTCTTC.

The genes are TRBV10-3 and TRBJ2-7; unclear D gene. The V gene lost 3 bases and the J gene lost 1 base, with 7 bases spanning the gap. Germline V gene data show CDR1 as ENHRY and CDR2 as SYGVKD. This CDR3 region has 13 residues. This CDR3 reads CAISEEQSYEQYF. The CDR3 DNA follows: TGTGCCATCAGTGAAGAGCAGTCCTACGAGCAGTACTTC.

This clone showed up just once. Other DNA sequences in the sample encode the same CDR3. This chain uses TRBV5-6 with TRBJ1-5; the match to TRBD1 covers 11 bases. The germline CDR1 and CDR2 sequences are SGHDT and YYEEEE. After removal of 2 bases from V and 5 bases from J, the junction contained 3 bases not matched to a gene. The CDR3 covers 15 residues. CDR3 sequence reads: CASSFGTGGHQPQHF. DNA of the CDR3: TGTGCCAGCAGCTTTGGGACAGGGGGACATCAGCCCCAGCATTTT.

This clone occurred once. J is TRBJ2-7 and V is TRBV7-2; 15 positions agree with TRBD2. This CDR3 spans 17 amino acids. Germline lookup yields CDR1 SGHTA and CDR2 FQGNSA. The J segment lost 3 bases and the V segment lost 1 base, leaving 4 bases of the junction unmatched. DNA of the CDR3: TGTGCCAGCAGCTTAGGGGGGACTAGCGGGAGGCTCTACGAGCAGTACTTC. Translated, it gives CASSLGGTSGRLYEQYF.